This is a list of T cell receptor beta chains from one sample in a study of blood T cell repertoires in COVID-19. Profiling relied on immunoSEQ multiplex PCR, and the TCRdb table lists in-frame clones only, not all of them. The table has 90,000 to 100,000 clones, over 75% seen once. Sequenced material: peripheral blood. Every receptor here comes from a human donor in a cohort sampled during active COVID-19. Both conserved end residues are part of each CDR3. A D gene is named only where the DNA matches it firmly. Clone size is shown for a subset of rows, as once, few, many or a class of expanded clone.

>TRBJ2-5|TRBV7-2|NA|TRBD2
TGTGCCAGCAGCTTAGTGGCGGGGGTAATGAGCCAGTACTTC
CASSLVAGVMSQYF
>TRBJ1-1|TRBV11-1|NA|NA
TGTGCCAGCAGCCCAGACAGAACGAACACTGAAGCTTTCTTT
CASSPDRTNTEAFF
>TRBJ1-3|TRBV5-1|NA|NA
TGCGCCAGCAGCTTGGTATCCGGAGACACCATATATTTT
CASSLVSGDTIYF
>TRBJ1-2|TRBV29-1|NA|NA
TGCAGCGTTGAAGGGAGTGGCTACACCTTC
CSVEGSGYTF
>TRBJ1-6|TRBV12-3/TRBV12-4|once|NA
TGTGCCAGCAGCTCCCCAGTTTCACCCCTCCACTTT
CASSSPVSPLHF
>TRBJ2-1|TRBV11-3|NA|NA
TGTGCCAGCAGCCCAGAGGCGGCGAGCAATGAGCAGTTCTTC
CASSPEAASNEQFF
>TRBJ2-5|TRBV6-6|NA|NA
TGTGCCAGCAGTTACCCGCGAGAGACCCAGTACTTC
CASSYPRETQYF
>TRBJ2-3|TRBV7-9|NA|TRBD2
TGTGCCAGCAGCTTACAAAAGCGGGGGGGCACAGATACGCAGTATTTT
CASSLQKRGGTDTQYF
>TRBJ2-7|TRBV19|NA|NA
TGTGCCAGTAGTCTCCGTTTAGGAGGGGTCGAGCAGTACTTC
CASSLRLGGVEQYF
>TRBJ2-2|TRBV9|NA|NA
TGTGCCAGCAGCGTACAGTTGGGGGAGGCGAACACCGGGGAGCTGTTTTTT
CASSVQLGEANTGELFF